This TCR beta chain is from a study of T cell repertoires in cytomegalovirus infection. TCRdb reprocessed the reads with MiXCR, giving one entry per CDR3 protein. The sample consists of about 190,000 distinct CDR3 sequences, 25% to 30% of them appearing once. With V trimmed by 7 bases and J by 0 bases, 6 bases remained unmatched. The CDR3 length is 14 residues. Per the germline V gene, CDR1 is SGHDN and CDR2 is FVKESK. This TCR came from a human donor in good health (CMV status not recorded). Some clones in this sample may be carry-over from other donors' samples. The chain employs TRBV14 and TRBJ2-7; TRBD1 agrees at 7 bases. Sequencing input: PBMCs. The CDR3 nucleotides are TGTGCCAGCAACCTACAGGGGCCCTCCTACGAGCAGTACTTC. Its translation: CASNLQGPSYEQYF.